The entry below gives a single T cell receptor (beta chain) sequence along with its context. The target antigen is unknown. The source of the sample is a study of post-analysis software for immune sequencing data. Findings of the study overall: Compared with controls, patients had more of five or six TRBV segments, including TRBV5-6, TRBV5-1 and TRBV20-1. Compared against controls, patients with multiple sclerosis displayed significantly lower normalized Chao1 diversity.

Trimming took 5 bases from V and 9 from J, leaving 13 bases between them. This CDR3 spans 11 amino acids. Per the germline V gene, CDR1 is DFQATT and CDR2 is SNEGSKA (reference sequence). Researchers reported that TCR beta cDNA libraries carried unique molecular identifiers. TCRdb reanalysed the PCR reads using MiXCR and keeps one entry per CDR3 protein. Found here are roughly 540,000 distinct CDR3 sequences, around a third of them singletons; the top ten hold under 7%. This chain uses TRBV20-1 with TRBJ1-1; no clear D gene. The receptor was isolated from a girl younger than 18 with multiple sclerosis. The specimen sequenced was blood. CDR3 sequence reads: CSAQSGLQAFF. As DNA, the CDR3 is TGCAGTGCTCAATCCGGGTTACAAGCTTTCTTT.